Below are 19 T cell receptor beta chains sequenced from a single sample in a study of blood T cell repertoires in COVID-19. TCRdb keeps only in-frame clones here, not all; method: immunoSEQ multiplex PCR. The data contain more than 85,000 clones, just over 85% of them singletons. The sequencing input was PBMCs or T cells enriched from blood (not recorded which). All receptors derive from a woman in her forties or fifties who had recovered from COVID-19.

The CDR3 nucleotides read TGTGCCAGCAGCTTAGCGCCGGGCAGGGTCGGTGAGCAGTACTTC. Translated, it gives CASSLAPGRVGEQYF. V is TRBV7-2 and J is TRBJ2-7; D perhaps matches TRBD1 (5 bases). The V end lost 0 bases, the J end lost 7 bases, and 16 bases lay between the germline ends. The CDR3 runs to 15 residues. Germline-derived CDR1 and CDR2 are SGHTA and FQGNSA.

This chain joins TRBV5-1 and TRBJ2-3; D remains ambiguous. The germline V gene encodes CDR1 SGHRS and CDR2 YFSETQ. The CDR3 is made up of 12 amino acids. V lost 5 bases, J lost 2 bases, and 6 bases lay in between. CDR3 DNA: TGCGCCAGCAGTAGACTCACAGATACGCAGTATTTT. As protein: CASSRLTDTQYF.

This sequence joins TRBV3-1 (or the pseudogene TRBV3-2) and TRBJ2-2; no reliable D call. CDR3 length equals 14 residues. Germline CDR1 LGHDT, CDR2 YNNKEL (reference sequence). V shed 4 bases and J shed 3 bases, with 9 bases lying between them. The CDR3 DNA reads TGTGCCAGCAGCCTTGACCGGGACACCGGGGAGCTGTTTTTT. Translation: CASSLDRDTGELFF.

CDR3: CASSQDAGGETQYF. DNA for the CDR3: TGTGCCAGCAGCCAAGACGCAGGGGGGGAGACCCAGTACTTC. The gene calls are TRBV3-1 (or the pseudogene TRBV3-2) and TRBJ2-5, with a possible D match to TRBD1 (7 bases). From germline, CDR1 is LGHDT and CDR2 YNNKEL (reference sequence). This CDR3 has 14 residues. V shed 0 bases and J shed 5 bases, with 10 bases lying between them.

This clone was observed a single time. The chain carries TRBV30 and TRBJ2-3; D is possibly TRBD1 (6 bases). Trimming cost V 3 bases and J 6 bases, with 10 bases left between them. In germline, CDR1 is GTSNPN, CDR2 SVGIG (reference sequence). The CDR3 has 12 amino acids. The CDR3 sequence: CAWRSQGDTQYF. CDR3 sequence (DNA): TGTGCCTGGAGATCTCAGGGGGATACGCAGTATTTT.

The chain employs TRBV27 and TRBJ1-6; D not resolved. CDR1 is MNHEY, CDR2 SMNVEV, per germline (reference sequence). The V end lost 3 bases, the J end lost 10 bases, and 10 bases lay between the germline ends. CDR3 size: 13 residues. In DNA, the CDR3 is TGTGCCAGCAGTTTGGGTTCCAGGTCACCCCTCCACTTT. This sequence encodes CASSLGSRSPLHF.

The chain recombines TRBV7-3 with TRBJ2-7; 13 positions agree with TRBD2. The CDR3 extends over 15 amino acids. Germline V gives CDR1 SGHTA, CDR2 FQGTGA. J lost 5 bases, V lost 5 bases, and 6 bases had no gene match. CDR3 sequence (DNA): TGTGCCAGCAGCCCTGGGACTAGCGGGAACAACGAGCAGTACTTC. Translating it yields CASSPGTSGNNEQYF.

This chain joins TRBV19 and TRBJ2-5, with 7 bases lining up with TRBD1. With V trimmed by 1 base and J by 5 bases, 7 bases remained unmatched. Germline values: CDR1 LNHDA, CDR2 SQIVND (reference sequence). This CDR3 spans 15 amino acids. CDR3 nucleotide sequence: TGTGCCAGTAGTATAGGACCAGACAGGGTGGAGACCCAGTACTTC. It encodes CASSIGPDRVETQYF.

This chain uses TRBV2 with TRBJ2-7; 13 positions match TRBD2. This CDR3 is built from 15 residues. Trimming took 5 bases from V and 6 from J; bases not matched to a gene: 7. Germline V gives CDR1 SNHLY, CDR2 FYNNEI. The CDR3 bases are TGTGCCAGCAGTCCAACTAGCGGGAGGGCCGCCGAGCAGTACTTC. This sequence encodes CASSPTSGRAAEQYF.

This clone was observed once. Its ends do not fully match the called genes, so a read error is possible. The genes are TRBV29-1 and TRBJ2-1; 13 bases align to TRBD2. The CDR3 is made up of 13 amino acids. Germline CDR1 and CDR2: SQVTM and ANQGSEA. CDR3: CSVEASGLAGPLF. The DNA for the CDR3 is TGCAGCGTTGAAGCCTCGGGACTAGCGGGACCGCTCTTC.

V gene TRBV29-1 combines with J gene TRBJ1-2; D gene uncertain. Deletions cut 4 bases from V and 0 bases from J, with 9 bases between. The CDR3 sequence is 13 residues long. The germline gives CDR1 SQVTM, CDR2 ANQGSEA. In nucleotides, the CDR3 is TGCAGCGTTGTCACGGGTTCTAACTATGGCTACACCTTC. Its translation: CSVVTGSNYGYTF.

This clone was seen a handful of times. The chain couples TRBV27 to TRBJ1-1; 10 positions agree with TRBD1. CDR1 is MNHEY and CDR2 is SMNVEV in the germline V gene (reference sequence). This CDR3 has 15 amino acids. The V segment lost 4 bases and the J segment 6 bases; nucleotides outside the gene matches: 8. CDR3 DNA: TGTGCCAGCAGTTCCACGGACAGGGGGAGAGCTGAAGCTTTCTTT. Encoded protein: CASSSTDRGRAEAFF.

The sample holds one count of this clone. CDR3 loop: CASSLLVGGGYTF. Written as DNA, the CDR3 is TGTGCCAGCAGTTTACTCGTCGGGGGAGGCTACACCTTC. The chain joins TRBV28 to TRBJ1-2; a weak D match, TRBD1 (5 bases). Germline CDR1 and CDR2: MDHEN and SYDVKM. CDR3 size: 13 residues. V lost 2 bases to trimming and J lost 8 bases, with 12 bases between them.

The rearrangement links TRBV7-8 to TRBJ2-5; D not certain. Germline V gives CDR1 SGHVS, CDR2 FQNEAQ. Deletions cut 5 bases from V and 5 bases from J, with 12 bases between. This CDR3 has 13 amino acids. CDR3 residues: CASSPPREETQYF. CDR3 bases: TGTGCCAGCAGCCCTCCTCGAGAGGAGACCCAGTACTTC.

The J gene is TRBJ1-5, the V gene TRBV5-8, with D maybe TRBD1 (5 bases). This CDR3 has 15 residues. The V and J ends lost 3 bases and 6 bases respectively, with 16 bases between them. In germline, CDR1 is SGHTS, CDR2 YDEGEE. The CDR3 nucleotides are TGTGCCAGCAGCTGGATGGGGCCGGCAAGTCAGCCCCAGCATTTT. Translating gives CASSWMGPASQPQHF.

This chain joins TRBV7-9 and TRBJ1-2; D is uncertain. Trimming pared 1 base from V and 3 bases from J, leaving 15 bases between. The germline V gene encodes CDR1 SEHNR and CDR2 FQNEAQ (reference sequence). The CDR3 spans 16 residues. CDR3 nucleotide sequence: TGTGCCAGCAGCTTAGTTCCTAGGCCAGCCTACTATGGCTACACCTTC. Translating it yields CASSLVPRPAYYGYTF.

The gene calls are TRBV14 and TRBJ1-4; D possibly corresponds to TRBD1 (5 bases). This CDR3 spans 11 amino acids. Germline V CDR1 and CDR2: SGHDN, FVKESK. Trimming stripped 4 bases from V and 11 bases from J, with 8 bases between. Here the CDR3 reads CASSRGLKLFF. In DNA, the CDR3 is TGTGCCAGCAGCCGGGGCCTTAAACTGTTTTTT.

This clone came up once. This chain links TRBV4-1 with TRBJ2-6; D perhaps matches TRBD1 (6 bases). The CDR3 has 20 residues. Germline CDR1 is MGHRA and CDR2 is YSYEKL. V was shortened by 0 bases and J by 2 bases, with 20 bases between the two germline ends. The CDR3 DNA reads as TGCGCCAGCAGCCAAGATCGTGGACAGAGCATCTTAGCTGGGGCCAACGTCCTGACTTTC. This translates into CASSQDRGQSILAGANVLTF.

This chain links TRBV30 with TRBJ1-5; 8 positions match TRBD1. Germline V gene data show CDR1 as GTSNPN and CDR2 as SVGIG (reference sequence). This CDR3 has 18 amino acids. J lost 0 bases, V lost 0 bases, and 10 bases had no gene match. The CDR3 is CAWSVSRTGLYSNQPQHF. The CDR3 nucleotides are TGTGCCTGGAGTGTCTCCAGGACAGGGCTTTATAGCAATCAGCCCCAGCATTTT.